A single sample is the source of the 21 T cell receptor beta chains below, sequenced in a study of T cells expressing NK-cell markers. After re-calling the 5' RACE reads, TCRdb lists one entry per CDR3 protein, DNA absent. The record lists about 460,000 distinct CDR3 sequences, of which the ten most abundant hold 1.4% to 1.5%. The sequencing input was blood T cells: a sorted CD56 or NKG2C T cell subset, CD4+ or CD8+ T cells, or bulk PBMC T cells (not recorded which). The receptors stem from a woman aged 50 to 60 in good health.

The gene calls are TRBV29-1 and TRBJ1-1; TCRdb outputs TRBD1, but without DNA this stays unchecked. This CDR3 is built from 13 residues. Germline CDR1 reads SQVTM; CDR2 reads ANQGSEA. CDR3 residues: CSVLGGLNTEAFF.

The chain recombines TRBV27 with TRBJ2-2; TCRdb proposes TRBD2, but this gene call is untestable without DNA. Germline CDR1 and CDR2: MNHEY and SMNVEV (reference sequence). This CDR3 has 13 amino acids. CDR3 sequence: CASSPYRTRELFF.

The chain has TRBV29-1 and TRBJ2-2; TCRdb reports TRBD2, a call that lacks DNA to check it against. The length of the CDR3 is 15 residues. The germline CDR1 and CDR2 sequences are SQVTM and ANQGSEA. This CDR3 is CSVEGTSSSTGELFF.

The rearrangement uses TRBV5-1 and TRBJ2-3. The CDR3 contains 13 residues. Germline V lookup: CDR1 SGHRS, CDR2 YFSETQ. CDR3: CASTGDDSDTQYF.

The chain's CDR3 is CAIRGIGLADGETQYF. The gene calls are TRBV10-3 and TRBJ2-5; no DNA is available, so the TRBD2 call from TCRdb remains unchecked. The length of the CDR3 is 16 residues. CDR1 is ENHRY and CDR2 is SYGVKD in the germline V gene.

V usage is TRBV14 and J usage is TRBJ1-1. CDR1 and CDR2 from the germline V gene are SGHDN and FVKESK. The CDR3 length is 14 residues. Here the CDR3 reads CASSQETEDTEAFF.

CDR3 in amino acids: CASSLGPTGELFF. This chain connects TRBV12-3 or TRBV12-4 to TRBJ2-2. The CDR3 consists of 13 residues.

The gene calls are TRBV4-1 and TRBJ2-1; TCRdb indicates TRBD2, and absent DNA this call remains unverified. Looked up from germline, CDR1 is MGHRA and CDR2 is YSYEKL. The CDR3 is 15 amino acids. CDR3 sequence reads: CASSQPWLAGDEQFF.

The V gene is TRBV7-9, the J gene TRBJ1-5. The CDR3 contains 15 residues. Germline values: CDR1 SEHNR, CDR2 FQNEAQ (reference sequence). The CDR3 sequence: CASSAGVEINQPQHF. Full variable domain (remainder filled in from reference TRBV7-9 and TRBJ1-5): DTGVSQNPRHKITKRGQNVTFRCDPISEHNRLYWYRQTLGQGPEFLTYFQNEAQLEKSRLLSDRFSAERPKGSFSTLEIQRTEQGDSAMYLCASSAGVEINQPQHFGDGTRLSIL.

The chain carries TRBV30 and TRBJ2-7. Germline CDR1 and CDR2: GTSNPN and SVGIG (reference sequence). CDR3 length: 11 residues. The chain's CDR3 is CAWSVLDEQYF.

The chain has TRBV11-2 and TRBJ2-3; TCRdb's D gene call, TRBD1, goes unchecked for lack of DNA. The CDR3 extends over 16 amino acids. The germline V gene encodes CDR1 SGHAT and CDR2 FQNNGV. The CDR3 is CASSQHAGTPSNTQYF.

The chain combines TRBV10-3 with TRBJ2-1; TCRdb returns TRBD2, unconfirmable since there is no DNA. Per the germline V gene, CDR1 is ENHRY and CDR2 is SYGVKD. This CDR3 contains 14 residues. The CDR3 sequence: CAIRTSSPENEQFF.

The gene calls are TRBV29-1 and TRBJ2-2; the D gene TCRdb calls, TRBD1, cannot be checked with no DNA. The germline V gene has CDR1 SQVTM and CDR2 ANQGSEA. The CDR3 is made up of 17 amino acids. The chain's CDR3 is CSVTLRPGQGNTGELFF.

V usage is TRBV12-3 or TRBV12-4 and J usage is TRBJ2-7; TCRdb gives TRBD1 as the D gene, but with no DNA this cannot be confirmed. This CDR3 has 14 amino acids. CDR3 loop: CASSEQGGAYEQYF.

This CDR3 is CASSALGDTQYF. The V gene is TRBV2, the J gene TRBJ2-3; TCRdb reports TRBD1, a call that lacks DNA to check it against. CDR1 SNHLY and CDR2 FYNNEI come from the germline V gene. The CDR3 extends over 12 amino acids. The full variable domain, rest sourced from reference TRBV2 and TRBJ2-3, is EPEVTQTPSHQVTQMGQEVILRCVPISNHLYFYWYRQILGQKVEFLVSFYNNEISEKSEIFDDQFSVERPDGSNFTLKIRSTKLEDSAMYFCASSALGDTQYFGPGTRLTVL.

The CDR3 spells CSATPGEPSSYNEQFF. V and J are TRBV20-1 and TRBJ2-1; checking the TCRdb D call of TRBD1 is not possible without DNA. CDR1 DFQATT and CDR2 SNEGSKA come from the germline V gene (reference sequence). This CDR3 is built from 16 residues.

The chain couples TRBV7-2 to TRBJ1-2; TCRdb outputs TRBD1, but without DNA this stays unchecked. The CDR3 sequence is 13 residues long. Germline V gene lookup returns CDR1 SGHTA and CDR2 FQGNSA. CDR3 protein: CASSLPRDHGYTF.

The chain combines TRBV12-3 or TRBV12-4 with TRBJ1-1; the D call from TCRdb, TRBD1, cannot be confirmed without DNA. The CDR3 is 16 residues long. CDR3 sequence reads: CASSFLGGYMNTEAFF.

The chain employs TRBV4-1 and TRBJ2-2; the D call from TCRdb, TRBD2, cannot be confirmed without DNA. The length of the CDR3 is 16 residues. Germline lookup yields CDR1 MGHRA and CDR2 YSYEKL. CDR3 sequence reads: CASSPSTSGAAGELFF.

The chain recombines TRBV9 with TRBJ2-2; TCRdb gives TRBD1 as the D gene, but with no DNA this cannot be confirmed. CDR1 is SGDLS, CDR2 YYNGEE, per germline. The length of the CDR3 is 16 residues. The CDR3 loop is CASSVGPGENTGELFF.

The chain couples TRBV6-5 to TRBJ2-2; TCRdb indicates TRBD2, and absent DNA this call remains unverified. CDR1 and CDR2 from the germline V gene are MNHEY and SVGAGI. The CDR3 is 17 residues long. The CDR3 sequence: CASSYHLAGGPVGELFF.